This section outlines one T cell receptor (beta chain) sequence together with its context. Every patient was untreated before thyroid surgery. TCRdb used MiXCR to call clones anew from the PCR reads. The sample has more than 20,000 clones; 20% to 30% are singletons. This entry is derived from a study of metastatic and nonmetastatic thyroid tumors. The germline V gene has CDR1 DFQATT and CDR2 SNEGSKA (reference sequence). This CDR3 region has 11 residues. The chain is built from TRBV20-1 and TRBJ2-7; unclear D gene. The clonotype was recovered from a male donor with papillary thyroid cancer or a benign thyroid nodule (not recorded which). Some clones in this sample may be carry-over from other donors' samples. Sequenced material: tumor tissue. The CDR3 region has the DNA TGCATTGGCGGTGTCCCCTACGAGCAGTACTTC. Its translation: CIGGVPYEQYF.